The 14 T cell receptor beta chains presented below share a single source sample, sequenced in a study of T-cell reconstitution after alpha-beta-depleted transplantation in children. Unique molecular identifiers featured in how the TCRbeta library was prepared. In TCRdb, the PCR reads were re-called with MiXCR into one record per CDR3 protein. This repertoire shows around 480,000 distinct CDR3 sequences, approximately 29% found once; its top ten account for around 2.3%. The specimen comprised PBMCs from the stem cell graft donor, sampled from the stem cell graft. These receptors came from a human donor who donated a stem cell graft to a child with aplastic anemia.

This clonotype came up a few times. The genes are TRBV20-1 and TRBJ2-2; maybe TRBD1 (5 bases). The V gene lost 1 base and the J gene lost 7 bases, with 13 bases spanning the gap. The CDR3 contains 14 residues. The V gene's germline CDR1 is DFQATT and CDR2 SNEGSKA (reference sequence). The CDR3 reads CSARARATGGELFF. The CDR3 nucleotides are TGCAGTGCTAGAGCCAGGGCAACGGGCGGGGAGCTGTTTTTT.

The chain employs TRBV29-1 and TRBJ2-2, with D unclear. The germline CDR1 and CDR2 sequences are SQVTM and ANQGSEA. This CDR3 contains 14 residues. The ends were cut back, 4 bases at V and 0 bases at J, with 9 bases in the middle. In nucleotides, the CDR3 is TGCAGCGTTGCATGGAGTCCGAACACCGGGGAGCTGTTTTTT. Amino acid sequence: CSVAWSPNTGELFF.

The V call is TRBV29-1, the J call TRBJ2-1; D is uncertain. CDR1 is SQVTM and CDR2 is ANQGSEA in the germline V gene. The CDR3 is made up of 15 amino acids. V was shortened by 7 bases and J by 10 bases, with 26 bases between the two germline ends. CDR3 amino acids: CSATSKGPPIEEQFF. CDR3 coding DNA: TGCAGCGCTACCTCAAAGGGCCCCCCCATCGAGGAGCAGTTCTTC.

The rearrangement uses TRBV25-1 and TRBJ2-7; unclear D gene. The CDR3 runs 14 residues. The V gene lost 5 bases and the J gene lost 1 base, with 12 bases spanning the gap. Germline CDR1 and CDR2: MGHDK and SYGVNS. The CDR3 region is CASSRKSFSYEQYF. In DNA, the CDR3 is TGTGCCAGCAGTAGAAAGTCCTTTTCCTACGAGCAGTACTTC.

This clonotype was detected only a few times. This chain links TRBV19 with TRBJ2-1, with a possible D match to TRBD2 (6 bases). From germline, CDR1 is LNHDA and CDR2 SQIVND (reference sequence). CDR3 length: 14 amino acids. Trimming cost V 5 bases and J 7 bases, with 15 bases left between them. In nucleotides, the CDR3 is TGTGCCAGTAGTCCGGGACTGGAATTTAATGAGCAGTTCTTC. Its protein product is CASSPGLEFNEQFF.

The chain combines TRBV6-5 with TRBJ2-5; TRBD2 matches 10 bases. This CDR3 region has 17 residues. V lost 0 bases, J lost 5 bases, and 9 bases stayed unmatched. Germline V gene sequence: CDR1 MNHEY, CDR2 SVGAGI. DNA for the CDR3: TGTGCCAGCAGTTACTCGAGAGTAAGCGGGAGGGGTGAGACCCAGTACTTC. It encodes CASSYSRVSGRGETQYF.

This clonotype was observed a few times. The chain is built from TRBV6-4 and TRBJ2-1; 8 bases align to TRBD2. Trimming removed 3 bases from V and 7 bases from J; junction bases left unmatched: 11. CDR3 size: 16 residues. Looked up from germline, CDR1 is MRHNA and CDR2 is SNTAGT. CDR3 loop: CASSESIREGVNEQFF. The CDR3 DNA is TGTGCCAGCAGTGAGTCTATTCGGGAGGGCGTAAATGAGCAGTTCTTC.

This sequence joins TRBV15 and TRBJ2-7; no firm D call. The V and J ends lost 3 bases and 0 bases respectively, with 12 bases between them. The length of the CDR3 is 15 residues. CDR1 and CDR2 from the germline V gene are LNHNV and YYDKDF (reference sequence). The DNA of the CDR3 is TGTGCCACCAGCAGGATAGACAAAAACTCCTACGAGCAGTACGTC. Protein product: CATSRIDKNSYEQYV.

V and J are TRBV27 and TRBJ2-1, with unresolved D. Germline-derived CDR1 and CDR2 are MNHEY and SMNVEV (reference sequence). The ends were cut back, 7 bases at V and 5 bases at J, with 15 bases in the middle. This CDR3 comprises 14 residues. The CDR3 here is CASKESQAHNEQFF. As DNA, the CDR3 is TGTGCCAGCAAAGAGTCGCAAGCCCACAATGAGCAGTTCTTC.

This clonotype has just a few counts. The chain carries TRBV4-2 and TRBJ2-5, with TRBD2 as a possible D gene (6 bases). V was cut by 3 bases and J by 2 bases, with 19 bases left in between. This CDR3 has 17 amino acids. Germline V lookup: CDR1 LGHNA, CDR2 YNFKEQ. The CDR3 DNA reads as TGTGCCAGCAGCCAGAAAAGAGAGACTGGGGGGCAAGAGACCCAGTACTTC. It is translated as CASSQKRETGGQETQYF.

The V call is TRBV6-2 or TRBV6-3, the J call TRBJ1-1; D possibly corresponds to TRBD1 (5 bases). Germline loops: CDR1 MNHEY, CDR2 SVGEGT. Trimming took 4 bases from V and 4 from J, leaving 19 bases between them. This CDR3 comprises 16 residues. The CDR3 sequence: CASSSRRAGQGTEAFF. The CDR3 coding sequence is TGTGCCAGCAGTTCGCGGCGTGCAGGGCAGGGCACTGAAGCTTTCTTT.

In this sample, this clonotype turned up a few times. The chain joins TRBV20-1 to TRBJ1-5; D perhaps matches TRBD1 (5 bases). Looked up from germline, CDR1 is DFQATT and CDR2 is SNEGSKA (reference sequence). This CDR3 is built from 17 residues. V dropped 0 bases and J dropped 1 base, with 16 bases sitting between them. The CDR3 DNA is TGCAGTGCTAGAGATTCAGGGAGGTTGGCGAGCAATCAGCCCCAGCATTTT. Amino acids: CSARDSGRLASNQPQHF.

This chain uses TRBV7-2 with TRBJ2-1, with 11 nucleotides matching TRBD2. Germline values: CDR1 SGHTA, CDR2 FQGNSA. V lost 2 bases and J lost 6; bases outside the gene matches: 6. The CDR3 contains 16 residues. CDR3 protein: CASSLINLAGGNEQFF. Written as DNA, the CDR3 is TGTGCCAGCAGCTTAATAAACCTAGCGGGAGGCAATGAGCAGTTCTTC.

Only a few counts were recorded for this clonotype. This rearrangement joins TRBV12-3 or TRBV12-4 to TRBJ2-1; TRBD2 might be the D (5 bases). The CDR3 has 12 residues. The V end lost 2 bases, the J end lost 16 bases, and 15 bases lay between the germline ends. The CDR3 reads CASSLSSRRCFF. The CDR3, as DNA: TGTGCCAGCAGTTTAAGCTCCCGGAGGTGCTTCTTC.